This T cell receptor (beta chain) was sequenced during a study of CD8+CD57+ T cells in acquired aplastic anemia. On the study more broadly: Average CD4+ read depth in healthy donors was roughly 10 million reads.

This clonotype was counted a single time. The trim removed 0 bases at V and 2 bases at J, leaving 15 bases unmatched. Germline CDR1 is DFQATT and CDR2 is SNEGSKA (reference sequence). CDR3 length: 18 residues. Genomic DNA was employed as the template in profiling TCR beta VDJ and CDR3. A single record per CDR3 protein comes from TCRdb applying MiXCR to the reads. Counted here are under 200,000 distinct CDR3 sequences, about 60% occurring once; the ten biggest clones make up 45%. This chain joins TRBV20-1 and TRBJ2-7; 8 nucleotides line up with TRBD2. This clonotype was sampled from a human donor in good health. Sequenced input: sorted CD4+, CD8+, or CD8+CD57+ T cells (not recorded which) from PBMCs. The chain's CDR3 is CSARDFLGKRGTAYEQYF. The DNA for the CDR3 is TGCAGTGCTAGAGATTTTTTGGGTAAGCGGGGGACCGCCTACGAGCAGTACTTC.